One and the same sample provided the 20 T cell receptor beta chains below, sequenced in a study of OX40 agonist ivuxolimab in advanced cancers. Receptors were amplified or captured by the immunoSEQ multiplex PCR assay. TCRdb re-hosts the immuneACCESS table, in-frame sequences only. Its copies lack some clones; in the studies checked, an unresolved V gene accounts for under half of them, and the cause for the rest is not known. Counted in this sample were some 87,000 clones; about 90% of them appeared once. The ten largest make up around 1.6% of the sample. The specimen comprised CD4+ or CD8+ T cells sorted from blood, sampled in a trial of the OX40 agonist ivuxolimab. The receptors shown here come from an adult with an advanced solid tumor such as melanoma, head and neck, liver or kidney cancer.

The rearrangement uses TRBV5-6 and TRBJ2-7; TRBD2 aligns across 10 bases. The J segment lost 7 bases and the V segment lost 2 bases, leaving 18 bases of the junction unmatched. The CDR3 totals 18 residues. The germline V gene encodes CDR1 SGHDT and CDR2 YYEEEE. The CDR3 loop is CASSFLAGAAGGAREQYF. As DNA, the CDR3 is TGTGCCAGCAGCTTTCTAGCGGGAGCGGCCGGTGGGGCTCGAGAGCAGTACTTC.

The chain uses TRBV7-3 and TRBJ2-3; D unclear. The CDR3 runs 14 residues. V was cut by 5 bases and J by 5 bases, with 14 bases left in between. Germline-derived CDR1 and CDR2 are SGHTA and FQGTGA. CDR3 loop: CASSAGNGQDTQYF. The CDR3 nucleotides read TGTGCCAGCAGCGCAGGTAACGGGCAAGATACGCAGTATTTT. Full variable domain (rest looked up from reference TRBV7-3 and TRBJ2-3): GAGVSQTPSNKVTEKGKYVELRCDPISGHTALYWYRQSLGQGPEFLIYFQGTGAADDSGLPNDRFFAVRPEGSVSTLKIQRTERGDSAVYLCASSAGNGQDTQYFGPGTRLTVL.

The chain carries TRBV5-1 and TRBJ2-2; D ambiguous. V dropped 0 bases and J dropped 7 bases, with 16 bases sitting between them. Germline V gene lookup returns CDR1 SGHRS and CDR2 YFSETQ. This CDR3 is built from 16 residues. The chain's CDR3 is CASSLAHDSIGGELFF. For the CDR3, the DNA is TGCGCCAGCAGCTTGGCACATGACTCGATCGGCGGGGAGCTGTTTTTT. The whole variable domain, filled in from reference TRBV5-1 and TRBJ2-2, reads KAGVTQTPRYLIKTRGQQVTLSCSPISGHRSVSWYQQTPGQGLQFLFEYFSETQRNKGNFPGRFSGRQFSNSRSEMNVSTLELGDSALYLCASSLAHDSIGGELFFGEGSRLTVL.

This chain uses TRBV7-2 with TRBJ2-3; TRBD1 matches at 9 bases. V was clipped by 5 bases and J by 1 base; unmatched bases: 7. The CDR3 is made up of 16 amino acids. Looked up from germline, CDR1 is SGHTA and CDR2 is FQGNSA. CDR3 protein: CASSPGTGYGTDTQYF. Here the CDR3 DNA reads TGTGCCAGCAGCCCCGGGACAGGGTATGGCACAGATACGCAGTATTTT.

This clone came up a few times. Here the CDR3 reads CASSQPWGAGELFF. DNA for the CDR3: TGCGCCAGCAGCCAGCCCTGGGGGGCCGGGGAGCTGTTTTTT. The chain uses TRBV4-1 and TRBJ2-2; maybe TRBD2 (6 bases). The germline V gene encodes CDR1 MGHRA and CDR2 YSYEKL. Trimming shortened V by 3 bases and J by 6 bases, and 11 bases separated the two germline ends. The CDR3 contains 14 residues.

The rearrangement uses TRBV12-5 and TRBJ1-1, with 7 bases identical to TRBD1. The CDR3 consists of 16 residues. With V trimmed by 1 base and J by 4 bases, 9 bases remained unmatched. CDR1 and CDR2 from the germline V gene are LGHNT and FRNRAP. Here the CDR3 reads CASGLASRQGGTEAFF. CDR3 bases: TGTGCTAGTGGTTTGGCATCCCGACAGGGCGGCACTGAAGCTTTCTTT.

V is TRBV7-3 and J is TRBJ2-1; 9 bases agree with TRBD2. CDR1 and CDR2 (germline): SGHTA, FQGTGA. V lost 3 bases, J lost 8 bases, and 8 bases stayed unmatched. The CDR3 extends over 15 amino acids. CDR3 in DNA: TGTGCCAGCAGCTTCGTTGGCGGGAGGGCATATGAGCAGTTCTTC. The encoded protein is CASSFVGGRAYEQFF.

The chain joins TRBV19 to TRBJ1-2, with 9 bases identical to TRBD1. This CDR3 has 15 amino acids. The germline V gene has CDR1 LNHDA and CDR2 SQIVND (reference sequence). J lost 2 bases, V lost 4 bases, and 5 bases had no gene match. CDR3 sequence reads: CASSTRQGVNYGYTF. CDR3 DNA sequence: TGTGCCAGTAGTACCCGACAGGGGGTGAACTATGGCTACACCTTC.

This chain uses TRBV4-1 with TRBJ1-5; D may be TRBD1 (5 bases). Germline CDR1 MGHRA, CDR2 YSYEKL. V was trimmed by 3 bases and J by 3 bases, leaving 21 bases between them. The CDR3 has 18 residues. The CDR3 here is CASSQGFLRGGYNQPQHF. For the CDR3, the DNA is TGCGCCAGCAGCCAGGGCTTTCTTAGGGGCGGATACAATCAGCCCCAGCATTTT.

This clone was recorded only once. The V call is TRBV5-4, the J call TRBJ1-1; D unclear. The CDR3 consists of 15 residues. Germline V gives CDR1 SGHNT, CDR2 YYREEE (reference sequence). V lost 4 bases to trimming and J lost 4 bases, with 17 bases between them. CDR3 DNA: TGTGCCAGCAGCCAGAACCGGGTCCGTTCCACTGAAGCTTTCTTT. Its translation: CASSQNRVRSTEAFF.

The chain carries TRBV5-1 and TRBJ2-7; weak D call: TRBD1 (6 bases). V gave up 3 bases and J gave up 3 bases, with 10 bases separating them. Germline values: CDR1 SGHRS, CDR2 YFSETQ. CDR3 length: 13 residues. The CDR3 spells CASSSGQRYEQYF. DNA of the CDR3: TGCGCCAGCAGCTCCGGACAGCGCTACGAGCAGTACTTC.

The chain couples TRBV27 to TRBJ2-7; 8 bases match TRBD2. The CDR3 length is 14 residues. V dropped 5 bases and J dropped 6; count of bases not matched to a gene: 9. The V gene's germline CDR1 is MNHEY and CDR2 SMNVEV (reference sequence). The CDR3 here is CASSPLAGLPEQYF. In DNA, the CDR3 is TGTGCCAGCAGTCCCTTAGCGGGACTCCCCGAGCAGTACTTC.

V and J are TRBV18 and TRBJ1-5; D is possibly TRBD1 (6 bases). The CDR3 consists of 15 residues. The germline V gene has CDR1 KGHSH and CDR2 LQKENI. Deletions cut 2 bases from V and 2 bases from J, with 10 bases between. CDR3 protein: CASSPGGGGNQPQHF. The CDR3 DNA sequence: TGTGCCAGCTCACCAGGGGGCGGAGGCAATCAGCCCCAGCATTTT.

This clone was picked up one time. The V call is TRBV19, the J call TRBJ1-5; TRBD1 aligns across 9 bases. Germline assignment: CDR1 LNHDA and CDR2 SQIVND (reference sequence). This CDR3 is built from 16 residues. The J segment lost 1 base and the V segment lost 4 bases, leaving 5 bases of the junction unmatched. The CDR3 is CASSNGQGRSNQPQHF. The CDR3 region has the DNA TGTGCCAGTAGTAATGGACAGGGGAGAAGCAATCAGCCCCAGCATTTT.

CDR3 in amino acids: CASSLDYWAEAFF. CDR3 nucleotides: TGTGCCAGCAGCTTGGATTACTGGGCCGAAGCTTTCTTT. This chain connects TRBV5-5 to TRBJ1-1; D is uncertain. The CDR3 length is 13 residues. V dropped 0 bases and J dropped 8 bases, with 11 bases sitting between them. Looked up from germline, CDR1 is SGHKS and CDR2 is YYEKEE (reference sequence).

The chain links TRBV9 to TRBJ2-5; 7 nucleotides agree with TRBD1. CDR1 and CDR2 from the germline V gene are SGDLS and YYNGEE. This CDR3 is 13 amino acids long. J was trimmed by 3 bases and V by 4 bases; bases with no gene match: 3. CDR3: CASSYGTEETQYF. DNA of the CDR3: TGTGCCAGCAGCTACGGGACAGAAGAGACCCAGTACTTC.

The CDR3 DNA follows: TGCGCCAGCAGCCAAGAAGCGAGGGGAGCTAACTATGGCTACACCTTC. Translated: CASSQEARGANYGYTF. This sequence joins TRBV4-3 and TRBJ1-2, with a weak D call TRBD1 (5 bases). V shed 0 bases and J shed 0 bases, with 11 bases lying between them. The CDR3 spans 16 residues. Germline V gene sequence: CDR1 LGHNA, CDR2 YSLEER.

This CDR3 reads CASSQDVPGQGENIQYF. CDR3 nucleotides: TGTGCCAGCAGCCAAGATGTCCCAGGACAGGGGGAAAACATTCAGTACTTC. This chain uses TRBV4-2 with TRBJ2-4; 10 bases are a match to TRBD1. This CDR3 region has 17 residues. CDR1 and CDR2 from the germline V gene are LGHNA and YNFKEQ. The V and J ends lost 0 bases and 5 bases, in that order; junction bases with no gene match: 7.

The chain recombines TRBV4-3 with TRBJ2-3; D is perhaps TRBD1 (5 bases). CDR3 length equals 13 residues. Germline CDR1 reads LGHNA; CDR2 reads YSLEER. Between the trimmed V and J ends, which lost 4 bases and 0 bases, there was a span of 5 bases. In DNA, the CDR3 is TGCGCCAGCAGCCCAGGGAGCACAGATACGCAGTATTTT. Its protein is CASSPGSTDTQYF.

This clone appeared a single time. V usage is TRBV10-3 and J usage is TRBJ2-1; a weak D match, TRBD2 (6 bases). Germline V gene sequence: CDR1 ENHRY, CDR2 SYGVKD. Trimming cost V 7 bases and J 9 bases, with 25 bases left between them. The CDR3 extends over 16 amino acids. The CDR3 sequence: CAITQAEWLGGGEQFF. The CDR3 DNA follows: TGTGCCATCACCCAGGCGGAATGGCTGGGAGGCGGTGAGCAGTTCTTC.